These 18 T cell receptor beta chains were sequenced from one sample in a study of identical twins. One entry per CDR3 protein, called by TCRdb with MiXCR from the 5' RACE reads. The sample holds roughly 200,000 distinct CDR3 sequences, about 7.5% seen once. The sample was also reused in another study, on yellow fever vaccine responses in identical twins.

Specimen: memory (CD45RO+) T cells sorted from blood. Receptors were obtained from a woman aged 18-29 years in good health.

This clonotype was detected only a few times. The chain carries TRBV7-9 and TRBJ2-5, with a tentative D call TRBD1 (6 bases). Germline V lookup: CDR1 SEHNR, CDR2 FQNEAQ (reference sequence). The CDR3 is 17 amino acids. The V gene lost 1 base and the J gene lost 8 bases, with 23 bases spanning the gap. The CDR3 bases are TGTGCCAGCAGCTTAGGAGAGGACAGTGCACCCAAGAGAACCCAGTACTTC. This encodes CASSLGEDSAPKRTQYF.

The sample holds many counts of this clonotype. CDR3: CSAWRVGQPQHF. The CDR3 nucleotides read TGCAGTGCCTGGCGGGTAGGTCAGCCCCAGCATTTT. J is TRBJ1-5 and V is TRBV20-1; D is ambiguous. Trimming left V 6 bases short and J 6 bases short, with 12 bases between. This CDR3 spans 12 amino acids. In germline, CDR1 is DFQATT, CDR2 SNEGSKA (reference sequence).

This clonotype appeared a few times. The genes are TRBV11-2 and TRBJ2-3; a possible D gene is TRBD2 (5 bases). The ends were cut back, 3 bases at V and 3 bases at J, with 7 bases in the middle. CDR1 and CDR2 (germline): SGHAT, FQNNGV. The CDR3 has 13 residues. DNA of the CDR3: TGTGCCAGCAGCTTGAGGGAAACAGATACGCAGTATTTT. Amino acid sequence: CASSLRETDTQYF.

The CDR3 spells CASSLGQGRNSPLHF. The DNA for the CDR3 is TGCGCCAGCAGCTTGGGACAGGGGCGTAATTCACCCCTCCACTTT. The chain recombines TRBV5-1 with TRBJ1-6; TRBD1 aligns across 8 bases. Germline assignment: CDR1 SGHRS and CDR2 YFSETQ. Unmatched junction bases numbered 2, after V lost 0 bases and J lost 6 bases. This CDR3 spans 15 amino acids.

This clonotype was seen a handful of times. V is TRBV12-3 or TRBV12-4 and J is TRBJ1-2, with D maybe TRBD1 (6 bases). The germline V and J ends were trimmed by 3 bases and 3 bases, with 11 bases remaining between them. The length of the CDR3 is 14 residues. The CDR3 DNA sequence: TGTGCCAGCAGTTTCTTCCAGGGGTACTATGGCTACACCTTC. The encoded protein is CASSFFQGYYGYTF.

The J gene is TRBJ2-7, the V gene TRBV5-5; 11 nucleotides align to TRBD2. V gave up 4 bases and J gave up 2 bases; unmatched junction bases: 5. In germline, CDR1 is SGHKS, CDR2 YYEKEE (reference sequence). The CDR3 has 15 residues. The CDR3 DNA is TGTGCCAGCAGCAAACTAGCGGGAGTCGCCTACGAGCAGTACTTC. It is translated as CASSKLAGVAYEQYF.

This clonotype has a count of ten or more. The chain carries TRBV5-1 and TRBJ2-5; 8 bases fit TRBD1. The CDR3 length is 14 residues. The V gene end was trimmed by 4 bases and the J gene end by 4 bases; junction bases not matched to a gene: 6. Germline-derived CDR1 and CDR2 are SGHRS and YFSETQ. The chain's CDR3 is CASSAETGVETQYF. Here the CDR3 DNA reads TGCGCCAGCAGCGCCGAGACAGGGGTAGAGACCCAGTACTTC.

This clonotype was detected a few times. The chain carries TRBV11-2 and TRBJ1-1; D uncertain. CDR3 size: 14 residues. Germline V CDR1 and CDR2: SGHAT, FQNNGV. V was pared by 5 bases and J by 0 bases, with 10 bases between. CDR3 DNA: TGTGCCAGCAGCCCCCTTATCTTGAACACTGAAGCTTTCTTT. This sequence encodes CASSPLILNTEAFF.

This clonotype was recorded many times. The chain recombines TRBV6-4 with TRBJ1-5; no clear D. Germline V CDR1 and CDR2: MRHNA, SNTAGT. This CDR3 is 15 amino acids long. V gave up 0 bases and J gave up 0 bases, with 6 bases separating them. The CDR3 loop is CASSDSPDSNQPQHF. The CDR3 DNA is TGTGCCAGCAGTGACTCGCCGGATAGCAATCAGCCCCAGCATTTT.

V gene TRBV4-2 combines with J gene TRBJ2-7; TRBD2 matches at 12 bases. The CDR3 runs 17 residues. The junction had 4 bases not matched to a gene; V was cut back by 0 bases and J by 1 base. Germline V gene sequence: CDR1 LGHNA, CDR2 YNFKEQ. CDR3: CASSQDLTSGGSYEQYF. CDR3 DNA sequence: TGTGCCAGCAGCCAAGATCTGACTAGCGGGGGTTCCTACGAGCAGTACTTC.

V gene TRBV28 combines with J gene TRBJ1-5; D is undetermined. In germline, CDR1 is MDHEN, CDR2 SYDVKM. The CDR3 has 15 residues. V was clipped by 2 bases and J by 7 bases, with 15 bases between them. CDR3 in amino acids: CASSLQFAPWQPQHF. CDR3 nucleotides: TGTGCCAGCAGTTTACAGTTCGCCCCCTGGCAGCCCCAGCATTTT.

This clonotype appeared many times. The gene calls are TRBV10-2 and TRBJ2-5; perhaps TRBD2 as D (5 bases). This CDR3 has 15 amino acids. V lost 4 bases, J lost 5 bases, and 17 bases lay in between. The V gene's germline CDR1 is WSHSY and CDR2 SAAADI. This CDR3 reads CASSARASLTETQYF. CDR3 nucleotide sequence: TGCGCCAGCAGTGCGCGGGCTAGTCTCACGGAGACCCAGTACTTC.

This clonotype was seen repeatedly, ten times or more. The chain links TRBV5-1 to TRBJ2-2, with 12 bases aligning to TRBD2. The CDR3 runs 20 residues. Germline CDR1 is SGHRS and CDR2 is YFSETQ. Trimming took 1 base from V and 1 from J; bases not matched to a gene: 11. In DNA form, the CDR3 reads TGCGCCAGCAGCTTGCCCAGGTCTAGCGGGAGGGCCTTGAACACCGGGGAGCTGTTTTTT. Protein product: CASSLPRSSGRALNTGELFF. Combining the CDR3 with reference TRBV5-1 and TRBJ2-2 gives the whole variable domain KAGVTQTPRYLIKTRGQQVTLSCSPISGHRSVSWYQQTPGQGLQFLFEYFSETQRNKGNFPGRFSGRQFSNSRSEMNVSTLELGDSALYLCASSLPRSSGRALNTGELFFGEGSRLTVL.

This rearrangement joins TRBV11-3 to TRBJ2-4, with 7 bases identical to TRBD1. The length of the CDR3 is 13 residues. Trimming cost V 2 bases and J 8 bases; bases outside gene matches: 3. Germline CDR1 SGHNT, CDR2 YENEEA. CDR3 in DNA: TGTGCCAGCAGCTTATCAGGGGGAGACATTCAGTACTTC. The encoded protein is CASSLSGGDIQYF.

The chain combines TRBV4-1 with TRBJ1-5; D unclear. This CDR3 comprises 15 residues. Trimming cost V 3 bases and J 2 bases, with 11 bases left between them. Germline V lookup: CDR1 MGHRA, CDR2 YSYEKL. This CDR3 reads CASSHEGSGNQPQHF. The CDR3 nucleotides are TGCGCCAGCAGCCATGAAGGAAGTGGCAATCAGCCCCAGCATTTT.

Only a few counts were recorded for this clonotype. This chain links TRBV11-2 with TRBJ2-5, with a weak D call TRBD2 (5 bases). The V end was cut by 7 bases, the J end by 5 bases, with 14 bases between. The CDR3 has 13 amino acids. CDR1 is SGHAT, CDR2 FQNNGV, per germline. The CDR3 here is CASTLGYRETQYF. The CDR3 coding sequence is TGTGCCAGCACACTAGGATACCGGGAGACCCAGTACTTC.

V usage is TRBV6-2 or TRBV6-3 and J usage is TRBJ2-5; 14 positions match TRBD2. This CDR3 is built from 17 residues. The germline CDR1 and CDR2 sequences are MNHEY and SVGEGT. V shed 6 bases, J shed 4 bases, and the junction held 10 bases outside the gene matches. Here the CDR3 DNA reads TGTGCCAGCAGCCAAAGGACTAGCGGGAGGAGGCGAGAGACCCAGTACTTC. Amino acid sequence: CASSQRTSGRRRETQYF.

The table lists this clonotype with a few counts. V gene TRBV7-9 combines with J gene TRBJ1-4; D perhaps matches TRBD1 (5 bases). Trimming removed 5 bases from V and 8 bases from J, with 12 bases in between. This CDR3 has 13 amino acids. The germline CDR1 and CDR2 sequences are SEHNR and FQNEAQ (reference sequence). The DNA for the CDR3 is TGTGCCAGCAGCGATCGAGGGGACGAAAAACTGTTTTTT. This encodes CASSDRGDEKLFF.